These 30 T cell receptor beta chains share one sample of origin, sequenced in a study of radiation and T cells in renal cell carcinoma. Libraries were prepared by immunoSEQ multiplex PCR; TCRdb keeps only in-frame clonotypes and omits some of them. Here the sample spans approximately 29,000 clones, about 84% being singletons. As for time point: blood 4 weeks post-SBRT, at nephrectomy. The treatment here: 15 Gy SBRT to primary tumor, nephrectomy 4 weeks later. The material sequenced was blood, taken from a patient whose treatment included radiotherapy and nephrectomy. These receptors all stem from a man in his sixties with renal cell carcinoma.

The chain joins TRBV10-3 to TRBJ2-7; 11 bases fit TRBD2. Germline V gene sequence: CDR1 ENHRY, CDR2 SYGVKD. The CDR3 consists of 14 residues. Unmatched junction bases numbered 6, after V lost 8 bases and J lost 3 bases. The chain's CDR3 is CAISTSGDGYEQYF. The DNA for the CDR3 is TGTGCCATCTCGACTAGCGGGGATGGCTACGAGCAGTACTTC.

This clone was picked up one time. The V and J genes are TRBV6-1 and TRBJ1-2; D is uncertain. V lost 1 base, J lost 4 bases, and 10 bases lay in between. CDR1 and CDR2 from the germline V gene are MNHNS and SASEGT. The CDR3 length is 14 residues. CDR3 region: CASSEGAGIYGYTF. Here the CDR3 DNA reads TGTGCCAGCAGTGAAGGCGCAGGAATCTATGGCTACACCTTC.

In its sample, this clone was seen a few times. The chain couples TRBV6-6 to TRBJ2-5; D remains unclear. The CDR3 is 12 amino acids. Trimming took off 4 bases at V and 5 bases at J, with 8 bases between the two ends. Germline values: CDR1 MNHNY, CDR2 SVGAGI (reference sequence). CDR3 nucleotides: TGTGCCAGCAGTTTCAATATCGAGACCCAGTACTTC. Translated, it gives CASSFNIETQYF.

The chain recombines TRBV14 with TRBJ2-5; the match to TRBD2 covers 9 bases. Looked up from germline, CDR1 is SGHDN and CDR2 is FVKESK. V gave up 1 base and J gave up 4 bases; unmatched junction bases: 7. The CDR3 covers 16 residues. CDR3 loop: CASSQGIAGAGETQYF. DNA of the CDR3: TGTGCCAGCAGCCAAGGCATAGCGGGAGCAGGAGAGACCCAGTACTTC.

The chain recombines TRBV2 with TRBJ2-2; D unclear. The V end was cut by 6 bases, the J end by 0 bases, with 5 bases between. This CDR3 region has 13 residues. In germline, CDR1 is SNHLY, CDR2 FYNNEI. This CDR3 is CASRYTNTGELFF. The CDR3 DNA sequence: TGTGCCAGCAGATACACGAACACCGGGGAGCTGTTTTTT.

This chain uses TRBV9 with TRBJ2-7; the match to TRBD2 covers 8 bases. The germline CDR1 and CDR2 sequences are SGDLS and YYNGEE. This CDR3 is 15 amino acids long. Germline trimming cut 0 bases from V and 3 bases from J; bases unmatched to any gene: 5. CDR3 amino acids: CASSVGLAGNYEQYF. In nucleotides, the CDR3 is TGTGCCAGCAGCGTAGGCCTAGCGGGCAACTACGAGCAGTACTTC. Supplemented by reference TRBV9 and TRBJ2-7, the full variable domain reads DSGVTQTPKHLITATGQRVTLRCSPRSGDLSVYWYQQSLDQGLQFLIQYYNGEERAKGNILERFSAQQFPDLHSELNLSSLELGDSALYFCASSVGLAGNYEQYFGPGTRLTVT.

This chain joins TRBV7-2 and TRBJ1-2, with D unresolved. The CDR3 has 12 amino acids. Germline CDR1 and CDR2: SGHTA and FQGNSA. The V end lost 3 bases, the J end lost 8 bases, and 10 bases lay between the germline ends. The CDR3 reads CASSFSIGGYTF. The DNA for the CDR3 is TGTGCCAGCAGCTTCTCGATTGGCGGCTACACCTTC.

This sequence joins TRBV6-6 and TRBJ2-7; 9 bases agree with TRBD1. Germline V gene sequence: CDR1 MNHNY, CDR2 SVGAGI (reference sequence). The ends lost 6 bases at V and 2 bases at J; junction bases unmatched: 8. The CDR3 extends over 15 amino acids. The CDR3 reads CASSGTGTGAYEQYF. The CDR3, as DNA: TGTGCCAGCAGCGGGACAGGGACCGGGGCCTACGAGCAGTACTTC.

As regards this clone: Other DNA sequences of this sample code for an identical CDR3. The chain couples TRBV18 to TRBJ1-6, with a possible D match to TRBD1 (6 bases). The CDR3 length is 12 residues. The germline CDR1 and CDR2 sequences are KGHSH and LQKENI. V lost 8 bases and J lost 7, with 9 bases in between. The chain's CDR3 is CASKTGNSPLHF. DNA for the CDR3: TGTGCCAGCAAAACAGGGAATTCACCCCTCCACTTT.

Only one count was recorded for this clone. This rearrangement joins TRBV18 to TRBJ1-2; unclear D gene. Germline assignment: CDR1 KGHSH and CDR2 LQKENI. The CDR3 loop spans 13 amino acids. V dropped 0 bases and J dropped 2 bases, with 4 bases sitting between them. The CDR3 here is CASSPPGNYGYTF. The CDR3 DNA is TGTGCCAGCTCACCACCGGGGAACTATGGCTACACCTTC.

The V and J genes are TRBV7-2 and TRBJ2-3; a possible D gene is TRBD2 (5 bases). CDR3 length: 16 amino acids. Trimming took 6 bases from V and 1 from J, leaving 17 bases between them. Germline assignment: CDR1 SGHTA and CDR2 FQGNSA. CDR3 in DNA: TGTGCCAGCAGTTATACGGGATTCCCCGGCACAGATACGCAGTATTTT. It yields the protein CASSYTGFPGTDTQYF.

The CDR3 sequence is CASSYRGGDTEAFF. DNA for the CDR3: TGTGCCAGCAGTTACCGGGGAGGGGACACTGAAGCTTTCTTT. The chain carries TRBV6-6 and TRBJ1-1, with a possible D match to TRBD1 (5 bases). Germline assignment: CDR1 MNHNY and CDR2 SVGAGI (reference sequence). Trimming cost V 2 bases and J 3 bases, with 10 bases left between them. The CDR3 sequence is 14 residues long.

The J gene is TRBJ1-1, the V gene TRBV5-5; D is unresolved. CDR3 size: 14 residues. V dropped 4 bases and J dropped 1 base, with 11 bases sitting between them. Germline V lookup: CDR1 SGHKS, CDR2 YYEKEE (reference sequence). CDR3 bases: TGTGCCAGCAGCCTCCTCTGGGGGAACACTGAAGCTTTCTTT. Translated, it gives CASSLLWGNTEAFF.

The rearrangement uses TRBV5-6 and TRBJ2-3; D may be TRBD1 (5 bases). Germline V lookup: CDR1 SGHDT, CDR2 YYEEEE. Trimming took off 4 bases at V and 5 bases at J, with 11 bases between the two ends. The CDR3 consists of 13 residues. The CDR3 coding sequence is TGTGCCAGCAGCCTACGCAGGGTAGATACGCAGTATTTT. Amino acids: CASSLRRVDTQYF. The full variable domain, its missing parts supplied by reference TRBV5-6 and TRBJ2-3, is DAGVTQSPTHLIKTRGQQVTLRCSPKSGHDTVSWYQQALGQGPQFIFQYYEEEERQRGNFPDRFSGHQFPNYSSELNVNALLLGDSALYLCASSLRRVDTQYFGPGTRLTVL.

The V call is TRBV4-1, the J call TRBJ2-3, with TRBD2 matching 9 bases. The germline CDR1 and CDR2 sequences are MGHRA and YSYEKL. The length of the CDR3 is 14 residues. V lost 10 bases to trimming and J lost 2 bases; unmatched junction nucleotides: 7. This CDR3 reads CATRLAANTDTQYF. CDR3 bases: TGCGCCACTCGACTAGCGGCCAACACAGATACGCAGTATTTT.

This rearrangement joins TRBV7-2 to TRBJ1-2; 8 bases map to TRBD1. The CDR3 extends over 16 amino acids. The V segment lost 4 bases and the J segment 4 bases; nucleotides outside the gene matches: 11. The V gene's germline CDR1 is SGHTA and CDR2 FQGNSA. The CDR3 protein is CASSSPGQVGLYGYTF. Written as DNA, the CDR3 is TGTGCCAGCAGCTCCCCGGGACAGGTTGGACTCTATGGCTACACCTTC.

The CDR3 nucleotides are TGTGCCAGCAGCCAAAGGTGGACAGGGGATAGCAATCAGCCCCAGCATTTT. Translation: CASSQRWTGDSNQPQHF. The V gene is TRBV4-2, the J gene TRBJ1-5; TRBD1 aligns across 9 bases. The CDR3 is made up of 17 amino acids. The germline CDR1 and CDR2 sequences are LGHNA and YNFKEQ. After removal of 2 bases from V and 0 bases from J, the junction contained 5 bases not matched to a gene.

The chain has TRBV6-5 and TRBJ1-4, with TRBD1 as a possible D gene (6 bases). The ends were cut back, 0 bases at V and 10 bases at J, with 15 bases in the middle. There are 15 residues in the CDR3. Germline loops: CDR1 MNHEY, CDR2 SVGAGI. DNA of the CDR3: TGTGCCAGCAGTTACTCGAGTACGGGGGCTGGAAAACTGTTTTTT. This codes for CASSYSSTGAGKLFF.

V usage is TRBV7-7 and J usage is TRBJ2-7, with D maybe TRBD2 (5 bases). The CDR3 loop spans 13 amino acids. The germline V gene has CDR1 SSHAT and CDR2 FNYEAQ (reference sequence). With 6 bases removed from V and 0 bases from J, the gap between germline ends came to 9 bases. The CDR3 here is CASRKTISYEQYF. CDR3 bases: TGTGCCAGCAGGAAGACTATCTCCTACGAGCAGTACTTC.

The chain combines TRBV6-5 with TRBJ2-7, with D perhaps TRBD2 (6 bases). The CDR3 length is 14 residues. Germline V lookup: CDR1 MNHEY, CDR2 SVGAGI. Deletions cut 2 bases from V and 6 bases from J, with 14 bases between. CDR3 protein: CASSYLMEGPEQYF. The CDR3 DNA sequence: TGTGCCAGCAGTTACCTTATGGAGGGACCCGAGCAGTACTTC.

The chain couples TRBV5-5 to TRBJ1-3, with D hard to call. CDR1 is SGHKS and CDR2 is YYEKEE in the germline V gene (reference sequence). Trimming took 2 bases from V and 4 from J, leaving 10 bases between them. The CDR3 is made up of 14 amino acids. CDR3: CASSFETGGNTIYF. The CDR3 nucleotides are TGTGCCAGCAGCTTTGAGACTGGCGGAAACACCATATATTTT.

The chain has TRBV5-1 and TRBJ2-7; 10 bases match TRBD1. Trimming cost V 2 bases and J 7 bases; bases outside gene matches: 9. The CDR3 runs to 15 residues. CDR1 is SGHRS and CDR2 is YFSETQ in the germline V gene. The CDR3 region has the DNA TGCGCCAGCAGCTTTAGCCGACAGGGGGCGAGGGAGCAGTACTTC. Amino acid sequence: CASSFSRQGAREQYF.

The genes are TRBV30 and TRBJ1-5; tentative D call: TRBD1 (5 bases). The CDR3 has 15 amino acids. V lost 2 bases and J lost 4, with 15 bases in between. The germline CDR1 and CDR2 sequences are GTSNPN and SVGIG (reference sequence). The CDR3 protein is CAWSLVRGGNQPQHF. The CDR3 DNA follows: TGTGCCTGGAGTCTGGTACGGGGGGGTAATCAGCCCCAGCATTTT.

This clone occurred once. V and J are TRBV7-8 and TRBJ2-7, with D unclear. V was clipped by 7 bases and J by 7 bases, with 17 bases between them. CDR1 is SGHVS and CDR2 is FQNEAQ in the germline V gene. The CDR3 extends over 13 amino acids. The CDR3 region is CASNDPFRTEQYF. The DNA of the CDR3 is TGTGCCAGCAACGACCCTTTCCGGACGGAGCAGTACTTC.

This chain joins TRBV5-1 and TRBJ2-2; 8 positions agree with TRBD1. Per germline, CDR1 SGHRS and CDR2 YFSETQ. The CDR3 is made up of 16 amino acids. Germline trimming cut 3 bases from V and 2 bases from J; bases unmatched to any gene: 6. CDR3 sequence: CASSWTGSGNTGELFF. In DNA, the CDR3 is TGCGCCAGCAGCTGGACAGGGAGTGGCAACACCGGGGAGCTGTTTTTT. Full variable domain (remainder filled in from reference TRBV5-1 and TRBJ2-2): KAGVTQTPRYLIKTRGQQVTLSCSPISGHRSVSWYQQTPGQGLQFLFEYFSETQRNKGNFPGRFSGRQFSNSRSEMNVSTLELGDSALYLCASSWTGSGNTGELFFGEGSRLTVL.

Points on this clone: The germline gene is not matched at one end of the junction; a read error may be the cause. The rearrangement uses TRBV7-6 and TRBJ1-1, with D possibly being TRBD1 (6 bases). CDR3 length equals 16 residues. Germline CDR1 is SGHVS and CDR2 is FNYEAQ. The CDR3 region has the DNA TGTGCCAGCAGCCTAGCACAGGGTAGAATGAACACTGAAGCTTTCTTT. It translates to CASSLAQGRMNTEAFF.

The rearrangement uses TRBV5-6 and TRBJ1-1; TRBD1 matches 9 bases. The germline gives CDR1 SGHDT, CDR2 YYEEEE. J gave up 11 bases and V 4 bases, and 6 bases lay outside the gene matches. This CDR3 is 12 amino acids long. The DNA of the CDR3 is TGTGCCAGCAGCCACGGACAGGGGTTGGCTTTCTTT. Its translation: CASSHGQGLAFF.

The chain uses TRBV7-2 and TRBJ2-5, with D unclear. V shed 4 bases and J shed 5 bases, with 5 bases lying between them. CDR3 length: 11 residues. Germline lookup yields CDR1 SGHTA and CDR2 FQGNSA. The CDR3 DNA is TGTGCCAGCAGCTCCACCGAGACCCAGTACTTC. This encodes CASSSTETQYF.

The genes are TRBV9 and TRBJ1-1; D gene unclear. The CDR3 sequence is 13 residues long. Germline CDR1 reads SGDLS; CDR2 reads YYNGEE. V lost 0 bases, J lost 1 base, and 4 bases lay in between. The CDR3 nucleotides are TGTGCCAGCAGCGTAGAAGGGAACACTGAAGCTTTCTTT. This gives the protein CASSVEGNTEAFF.

The table lists this clone with a few counts. The V call is TRBV7-3, the J call TRBJ2-5; D ambiguous. V lost 0 bases and J lost 13, with 21 bases in between. The CDR3 spans 15 residues. CDR1 is SGHTA, CDR2 FQGTGA, per germline. The CDR3 here is CASSLTSGRTHPRYF. In DNA form, the CDR3 reads TGTGCCAGCAGCTTAACGTCCGGCCGGACCCACCCTCGGTACTTC. Looking up the rest from reference TRBV7-3 and TRBJ2-5 gives the full variable domain: GAGVSQTPSNKVTEKGKYVELRCDPISGHTALYWYRQSLGQGPEFLIYFQGTGAADDSGLPNDRFFAVRPEGSVSTLKIQRTERGDSAVYLCASSLTSGRTHPRYFGPGTRLLVL.